This T cell receptor (beta chain) is from a study of blood T cell repertoires in COVID-19. Looking at the study overall: The study drew acute and convalescent COVID-19 samples from the United States, Italy and Spain. T cells, B-cell-depleted T cells, or PBMCs provided the cDNA or gDNA that served as material.

Here immunoSEQ multiplex PCR was the method, and the copy in TCRdb shows in-frame clones only, minus some. The sample includes some 530,000 clones, around nine tenths of them seen just once. The count of this clone is one. Residents of about two dozen US areas, aged roughly 18 to 90 years, made up the participants. Sequenced input: PBMCs or T cells enriched from blood (not recorded which). The receptor was derived from a woman aged 55-75 years who had recovered from COVID-19.

CDR3 in amino acids: CASSPGQGSGYTF. The CDR3 bases are TGCGCCAGCAGCCCCGGACAGGGATCTGGCTACACCTTC. This rearrangement joins TRBV5-1 to TRBJ1-2; 8 positions agree with TRBD1. Germline V gives CDR1 SGHRS, CDR2 YFSETQ. CDR3 length: 13 amino acids. V lost 4 bases, J lost 7 bases, and 6 bases stayed unmatched.